This T cell receptor beta chain was captured in a study of blood T cells in healthy people across ages (dated by TCRdb to 2014 to 2015). In the study overall: In model experiments, roughly one uniquely barcoded TCR beta cDNA molecule per two T cells was captured by template switching. Age-related changes in TCR beta repertoire diversity were measured in the study by deep sequencing normalized with unique cDNA molecular identifiers. Donors were grouped into four age groups: young (average roughly 15 years), middle-aged (roughly 40), aged (around 62) and long-lived (about 89). To avoid experimental bias, donors of different ages were randomly spread across the sequencing lanes. Two additional independent replicas of 1 million unique cDNA reads from the same blood draw were analyzed for two donors (one aged 18 to 30 and one aged 80 or older).

Systemically healthy Caucasian individuals from Russia, over 30 in total and aged about 6 to 95 years, were included as donors. Approximately 9.3 milliliters of peripheral blood were collected from each donor into EDTA-treated Vacutainer tubes. Ficoll-Paque density-gradient centrifugation was used to isolate PBMCs, with at least 7 million per sample. Total RNA was extracted from PBMCs with Trizol reagent, with at least 5 micrograms obtained per sample. Naive CD45RAhigh/CD27high T cell percentages were measured by flow cytometry on a PBMC aliquot from every donor. The germline V gene gives CDR1 as SQVTM and CDR2 as ANQGSEA. Inclusive of the bounding cysteine and phenylalanine, the CDR3 is 10 residues long. The CDR3 DNA has 30 bases and is translated from base 1. The germline ends are 7 bases apart after V is trimmed by 5 bases and J by 5 bases. The research as a whole found: Total diversity estimates from one million sequenced T cells were considered lower bounds and underestimates. The long-lived group showed more naive CD4+ T cells, fewer expanded clones and increased TCR diversity than the aged group, suggesting age selection. A strong correlation was found between observed TCR beta diversity and the percentage of naive T cells measured by flow cytometry. Since profiling was done on bulk unsorted PBMCs, naive and antigen-experienced compartments could not be conclusively compared. Observed TCR beta diversity per million T cells fell roughly linearly with age, and a significant reduction was already apparent by age approximately 40. Because donor CMV infection status was unknown, age-related changes in expanded clonotypes were potentially confounded.

The method behind the library was 5' RACE. The reads were generated on an Illumina HiSeq 2500. A second PCR of about 6 to 11 cycles was performed with a sample-barcoded 5' primer and a J-beta primer mix. Each TCR beta cDNA molecule received a unique molecular identifier from a template-switch 5' adaptor carrying 12 random nucleotides. Each sample yielded at least 3 million CDR3-containing paired-end reads. First-strand cDNA was synthesized from all RNA with the Mint cDNA synthesis kit, primed by a TRBC-specific oligonucleotide. After uracil-DNA glycosylase treatment, a first 18-cycle PCR used universal primers M1SS and BC2_uni_R on all cDNA. Per the original workflow: Each sample was normalized by randomly selecting 1 million high-quality reads, each carrying a distinct molecular identifier. Instead of being binned into consensus sequences, reads that shared molecular identifiers were thrown out. MiTCR, set to a Q25 quality threshold and the strictest error-elimination algorithm, was used for CDR3 identification, clonotype clustering and error correction. A nonparametric unseen species model with Euler transformation was used to estimate lower-bound total TCR beta diversity. TCRdb trimmed public reads at Q25 via fastp, called clones via MiXCR and kept in-frame beta chains. CDR3 protein duplicates are merged, each entry listing the most common genes and DNA. V and J calls and clone size were set by TCRdb, not the authors. The sample profile shows roughly 830,000 distinct CDR3 sequences; 55% to 65% of them were found once. 25% to 35% of the sample comes from the top ten.

Notes on this clonotype: The clone's antigen remains unknown. No quality values exist for individual bases; no much larger clone is one base distant.

Specimen: blood. The receptor was derived from a man aged 25-40 years in good health. The rearranged segments are TRBV29-1 and TRBJ2-7; the D segment cannot be called with confidence. In nucleotide form, the sequence is TGCAGCGTTTTTGGAGACGAGCAGTACTTC. Translated, this is CSVFGDEQYF.